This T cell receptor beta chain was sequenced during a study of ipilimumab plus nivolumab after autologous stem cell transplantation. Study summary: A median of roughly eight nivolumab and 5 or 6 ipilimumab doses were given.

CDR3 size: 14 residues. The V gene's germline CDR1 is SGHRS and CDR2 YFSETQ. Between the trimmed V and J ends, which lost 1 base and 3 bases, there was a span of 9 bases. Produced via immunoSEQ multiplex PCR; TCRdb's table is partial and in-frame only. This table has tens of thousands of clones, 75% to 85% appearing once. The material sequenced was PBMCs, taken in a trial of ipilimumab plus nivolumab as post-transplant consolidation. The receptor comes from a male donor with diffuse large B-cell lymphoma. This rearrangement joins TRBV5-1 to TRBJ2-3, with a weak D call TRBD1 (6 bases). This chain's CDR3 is CASSLTGRTDTQYF. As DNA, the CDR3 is TGCGCCAGCAGCTTGACAGGGAGAACAGATACGCAGTATTTT. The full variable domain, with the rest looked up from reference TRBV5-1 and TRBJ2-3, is KAGVTQTPRYLIKTRGQQVTLSCSPISGHRSVSWYQQTPGQGLQFLFEYFSETQRNKGNFPGRFSGRQFSNSRSEMNVSTLELGDSALYLCASSLTGRTDTQYFGPGTRLTVL.